One and the same sample provided the 16 T cell receptor beta chains below, sequenced in a study of blood T cells in healthy people across ages. The authors ran a second PCR of about 7 to 11 cycles using a sample-barcoded 5' primer and a J-beta primer mix. TCRdb fed the 5' RACE reads into MiXCR, producing one record per CDR3 protein. The sample shows around 670,000 distinct CDR3 sequences, 25% to 35% of them seen only once. Specimen: blood. Every receptor here comes from a woman over 75 in good health.

This clonotype came up a few times. This chain joins TRBV5-5 and TRBJ1-2; TRBD1 matches at 7 bases. Unmatched junction bases numbered 6, after V lost 5 bases and J lost 2 bases. CDR1 and CDR2 (germline): SGHKS, YYEKEE (reference sequence). The CDR3 spans 14 residues. The CDR3 bases are TGTGCCAGCAGGCGGGGACAGCAGAACTATGGCTACACCTTC. This translates into CASRRGQQNYGYTF.

The table lists this clonotype with many counts. The chain joins TRBV27 to TRBJ1-4; D perhaps matches TRBD1 (6 bases). CDR3 size: 14 residues. Germline assignment: CDR1 MNHEY and CDR2 SMNVEV (reference sequence). Trimming left V 5 bases short and J 8 bases short, with 15 bases between. The CDR3 here is CASSHKGVREKLFF. CDR3 nucleotides: TGTGCCAGCAGTCACAAGGGGGTACGGGAAAAACTGTTTTTT. Full variable domain (remainder filled in from reference TRBV27 and TRBJ1-4): EAQVTQNPRYLITVTGKKLTVTCSQNMNHEYMSWYRQDPGLGLRQIYYSMNVEVTDKGDVPEGYKVSRKEKRNFPLILESPSPNQTSLYFCASSHKGVREKLFFGSGTQLSVL.

A remark on this clonotype: This may stem from a read error, because a much larger clone lies one nucleotide away. The genes are TRBV6-1 and TRBJ2-1; D could derive from TRBD1 or TRBD2 (5 bases each). In germline, CDR1 is MNHNS, CDR2 SASEGT. V lost 6 bases to trimming and J lost 2 bases, with 14 bases between them. The CDR3 is 15 amino acids. In DNA form, the CDR3 reads TGTGCCAGCAGACTTAGAGGGGTAACCTACAATGAGCAGTTCTTC. It yields the protein CASRLRGVTYNEQFF.

The chain recombines TRBV5-1 with TRBJ2-5; no clear D. TRBJ2-7 explains the end of the DNA better; the J call may be wrong. This CDR3 is 15 amino acids long. Germline CDR1 is SGHRS and CDR2 is YFSETQ. CDR3 in DNA: TGCGCCAGCAGCTTGGTAAAGGACCGTACCTACGAGCAGTACTTC. Protein: CASSLVKDRTYEQYF.

This clonotype was seen at least ten times. V usage is TRBV7-8 and J usage is TRBJ2-4; 7 bases agree with TRBD1. The CDR3 sequence is 16 residues long. The ends lost 1 base at V and 0 bases at J; junction bases unmatched: 3. CDR1 and CDR2 from the germline V gene are SGHVS and FQNEAQ. CDR3 protein: CASSLEGQLAKNIQYF. In nucleotides, the CDR3 is TGTGCCAGCAGCTTAGAGGGACAGCTAGCCAAAAACATTCAGTACTTC.

This sequence joins TRBV5-5 and TRBJ2-1, with D perhaps matching TRBD2 (6 bases). The V end was cut by 3 bases, the J end by 9 bases, with 10 bases between. The CDR3 loop spans 12 amino acids. Germline V gene lookup returns CDR1 SGHKS and CDR2 YYEKEE (reference sequence). The CDR3 protein is CASSWRGVEQFF. DNA for the CDR3: TGTGCCAGCAGCTGGCGGGGTGTTGAGCAGTTCTTC.

This chain connects TRBV4-1 to TRBJ2-1; 9 bases align to TRBD2. This CDR3 has 19 residues. Germline V CDR1 and CDR2: MGHRA, YSYEKL. V lost 1 base, J lost 4 bases, and 14 bases stayed unmatched. As DNA, the CDR3 is TGCGCCAGCAGCCAAGGGCGGGGGGGCCTTTCAGTAGGTTACAATGAGCAGTTCTTC. Its translation is CASSQGRGGLSVGYNEQFF.

This chain connects TRBV20-1 to TRBJ1-1; 7 bases agree with TRBD1. The CDR3 length is 13 residues. Germline V gene lookup returns CDR1 DFQATT and CDR2 SNEGSKA (reference sequence). V was pared by 7 bases and J by 5 bases, with 10 bases of the junction left unmatched. The CDR3 protein is CSVGTGEWTEAFF. The CDR3 bases are TGCAGTGTAGGAACAGGGGAGTGGACTGAAGCTTTCTTT.

This clonotype has a count of ten or more. This chain uses TRBV11-2 with TRBJ1-6; D perhaps matches TRBD1 (6 bases). Between the trimmed V and J ends, which lost 4 bases and 7 bases, there was a span of 11 bases. CDR1 is SGHAT, CDR2 FQNNGV, per germline. The CDR3 extends over 14 amino acids. CDR3 residues: CASSSRGRNSPLHF. CDR3 DNA sequence: TGTGCCAGCAGCTCGCGGGGGCGGAATTCACCCCTCCACTTT.

A note on this clonotype: A single base separates this from a much larger clone, so it may be a read error. This chain connects TRBV6-5 to TRBJ2-1, with D perhaps matching TRBD2 (7 bases). The CDR3 loop spans 16 amino acids. Germline CDR1 MNHEY, CDR2 SVGAGI. V lost 7 bases and J lost 0, with 16 bases in between. The CDR3 is CASIKRGGNSYNEQFF. CDR3 coding DNA: TGTGCCAGCATAAAAAGGGGGGGAAACTCCTACAATGAGCAGTTCTTC.

This clonotype was counted ten times or more. The gene calls are TRBV27 and TRBJ1-2, with a possible D match to TRBD1 (6 bases). The CDR3 is 15 residues long. Trimming left V 5 bases short and J 4 bases short, with 17 bases between. Germline V gene sequence: CDR1 MNHEY, CDR2 SMNVEV (reference sequence). CDR3 sequence: CASSPRQAESYGYTF. The CDR3 DNA reads TGTGCCAGCAGTCCGCGACAGGCCGAGAGCTATGGCTACACCTTC.

In its sample, this clonotype was seen many times. The chain couples TRBV9 to TRBJ2-1; D assignment may be TRBD1 or TRBD2 (7 bases each). V dropped 6 bases and J dropped 0 bases, with 16 bases sitting between them. Germline CDR1 and CDR2: SGDLS and YYNGEE. The length of the CDR3 is 16 residues. For the CDR3, the DNA is TGTGCCAGCAACCAGGGGGGGCCCAGCTCCTACAATGAGCAGTTCTTC. It yields the protein CASNQGGPSSYNEQFF.

CDR3 residues: CASSSGRATTDTQYF. CDR3 DNA: TGTGCCAGCAGCTCCGGTAGGGCGACGACAGATACGCAGTATTTT. V and J are TRBV7-9 and TRBJ2-3; D is undetermined. Trimming removed 4 bases from V and 3 bases from J, with 14 bases in between. This CDR3 spans 15 amino acids. Germline CDR1 is SEHNR and CDR2 is FQNEAQ (reference sequence).

This clonotype was picked up many times. This chain links TRBV20-1 with TRBJ1-6, with D uncertain. Germline CDR1 DFQATT, CDR2 SNEGSKA (reference sequence). This CDR3 contains 13 residues. The V gene lost 6 bases and the J gene lost 7 bases, with 13 bases spanning the gap. The CDR3 DNA reads as TGCAGTGCCGAGAGAGGAGGGAATTCACCCCTCCACTTT. Amino acid sequence: CSAERGGNSPLHF.

The chain is built from TRBV5-1 and TRBJ2-5, with 7 bases aligning to TRBD1. V dropped 0 bases and J dropped 1; count of bases not matched to a gene: 9. The CDR3 sequence is 17 residues long. The germline gives CDR1 SGHRS, CDR2 YFSETQ. The CDR3 loop is CASSLDVTGALQETQYF. CDR3 DNA: TGCGCCAGCAGCTTGGATGTCACAGGGGCACTCCAAGAGACCCAGTACTTC.

This clonotype occurred a few times. This chain connects TRBV7-2 to TRBJ1-3, with unresolved D. This CDR3 comprises 12 residues. V was trimmed by 6 bases and J by 5 bases, leaving 8 bases between them. The germline gives CDR1 SGHTA, CDR2 FQGNSA. CDR3 region: CASSPGRNTIYF. Written as DNA, the CDR3 is TGTGCCAGCAGTCCCGGTCGAAACACCATATATTTT. The full variable domain, rest sourced from reference TRBV7-2 and TRBJ1-3, is GAGVSQSPSNKVTEKGKDVELRCDPISGHTALYWYRQSLGQGLEFLIYFQGNSAPDKSGLPSDRFSAERTGGSVSTLTIQRTQQEDSAVYLCASSPGRNTIYFGEGSWLTVV.